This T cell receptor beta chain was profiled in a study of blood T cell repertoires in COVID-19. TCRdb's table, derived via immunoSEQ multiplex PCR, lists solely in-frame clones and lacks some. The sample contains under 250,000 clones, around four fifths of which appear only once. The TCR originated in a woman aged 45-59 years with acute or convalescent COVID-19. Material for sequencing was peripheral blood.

CDR3 sequence: CASSSSLAGGSYNEQFF. The CDR3 DNA follows: TGTGCCAGTAGTTCTTCCCTAGCGGGAGGCTCCTACAATGAGCAGTTCTTC. The chain joins TRBV19 to TRBJ2-1; 11 bases match TRBD2. Trimming cost V 5 bases and J 0 bases; bases outside gene matches: 6. The CDR3 extends over 17 amino acids. Germline V gene data show CDR1 as LNHDA and CDR2 as SQIVND (reference sequence).